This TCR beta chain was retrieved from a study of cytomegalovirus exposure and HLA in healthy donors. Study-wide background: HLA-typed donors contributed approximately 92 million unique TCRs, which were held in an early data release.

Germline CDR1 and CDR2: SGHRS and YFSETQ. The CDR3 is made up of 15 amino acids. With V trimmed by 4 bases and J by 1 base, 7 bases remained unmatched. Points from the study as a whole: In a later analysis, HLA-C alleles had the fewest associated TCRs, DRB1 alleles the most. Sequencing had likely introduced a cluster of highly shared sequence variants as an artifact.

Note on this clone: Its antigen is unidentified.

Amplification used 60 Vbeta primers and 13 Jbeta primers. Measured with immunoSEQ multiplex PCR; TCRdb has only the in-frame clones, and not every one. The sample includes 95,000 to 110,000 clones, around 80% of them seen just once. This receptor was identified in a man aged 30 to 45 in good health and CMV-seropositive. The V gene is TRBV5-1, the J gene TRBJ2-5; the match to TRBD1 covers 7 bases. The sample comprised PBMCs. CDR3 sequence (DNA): TGCGCCAGCAGCCCAACGGGACAGACCCAAGAGACCCAGTACTTC. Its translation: CASSPTGQTQETQYF. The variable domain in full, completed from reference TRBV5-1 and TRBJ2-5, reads KAGVTQTPRYLIKTRGQQVTLSCSPISGHRSVSWYQQTPGQGLQFLFEYFSETQRNKGNFPGRFSGRQFSNSRSEMNVSTLELGDSALYLCASSPTGQTQETQYFGPGTRLLVL.